A selection of T cell receptor beta chains follows, all from one sample in a study of long-term antiretroviral therapy in people with HIV. TCRdb keeps only in-frame clones here, not all; method: immunoSEQ multiplex PCR. The data show 30,000 or so clones, with roughly 84% seen just once and about 6.4% held by the top ten. The sample consisted of unsorted PBMCs, taken 0.4 years after starting antiretroviral therapy. The receptors were sampled from a man between 18 and 29 years old with HIV. The CDR3 runs from the conserved cysteine through the conserved F or W. The D gene is left open where the match is weak. For some rows the clone size is stated as once, few or many, or as a class when expanded; others skip it.

TRBJ1-1,.,TRBV9,.,CASSVDHTEAFF,TGTGCCAGCAGCGTGGATCACACTGAAGCTTTCTTT
TRBJ1-5,.,TRBV27,.,CASSLSGGEGNQPQHF,TGTGCCAGCAGTTTATCGGGGGGGGAGGGCAATCAGCCCCAGCATTTT
TRBJ2-6,.,TRBV13,.,CASSLEGLSGANVLTF,TGTGCCAGCAGCTTGGAGGGACTCTCTGGGGCCAACGTCCTGACTTTC
TRBJ2-5,.,TRBV29-1,.,CSVRLKETQYF,TGCAGCGTTCGACTGAAAGAGACCCAGTACTTC
TRBJ2-7,TRBD2,TRBV6-5,.,CASSPPGGRAYF,TGTGCCAGCAGCCCCCCGGGCGGGAGGGCTTACTTC
TRBJ1-1,.,TRBV29-1,.,CSVEEGGGTEAFF,TGCAGCGTTGAAGAGGGAGGGGGCACTGAAGCTTTCTTT
TRBJ1-5,.,TRBV7-2,.,CASSLGLNQPQHF,TGTGCCAGCAGCCTCGGGCTAAATCAGCCCCAGCATTTT
TRBJ1-2,.,TRBV19,.,CASNPGQGTSYGYTF,TGTGCCAGCAACCCGGGGCAGGGGACCTCGTATGGCTACACCTTC
TRBJ2-1,.,TRBV13,.,CASSLGEGRSYNEQFF,TGTGCCAGCAGCTTAGGGGAGGGGCGCTCCTACAATGAGCAGTTCTTC
TRBJ1-5,TRBD1,TRBV6-5,few,CASRGTGSNQPQHF,TGTGCCAGCAGGGGGACAGGGAGCAATCAGCCCCAGCATTTT
TRBJ2-3,TRBD1,TRBV9,.,CASSQLRQGGTDTQYF,TGTGCCAGCAGCCAGCTTCGACAGGGGGGCACAGATACGCAGTATTTT
TRBJ2-5,TRBD2,TRBV7-8,.,CASSLGPGLAGVQETQYF,TGTGCCAGCAGCTTAGGCCCGGGACTAGCGGGAGTCCAAGAGACCCAGTACTTC
TRBJ2-4,TRBD1,TRBV6-6,.,CASSRFDREAKNIQYF,TGTGCCAGCAGCCGATTCGACAGGGAAGCCAAAAACATTCAGTACTTC
TRBJ1-1,.,TRBV4-1,.,CASSQGDDWTEAFF,TGCGCCAGCAGCCAAGGAGATGATTGGACTGAAGCTTTCTTT
TRBJ2-6,.,TRBV6-1,.,CASSELGTGANVLTF,TGTGCCAGCAGTGAACTGGGAACCGGGGCCAACGTCCTGACTTTC
TRBJ1-1,.,TRBV18,.,CASSPRVINTEAFF,TGTGCCAGCTCACCAAGGGTCATAAACACTGAAGCTTTCTTT
TRBJ2-7,TRBD2,TRBV7-9,few,CASSLTSGGAYEQYF,TGTGCCAGCAGCTTAACTAGCGGGGGGGCCTACGAGCAGTACTTC
TRBJ2-6,.,TRBV7-6,.,CASSTPGHPSGANVLTF,TGTGCCAGCAGCACCCCGGGACACCCCTCTGGGGCCAACGTCCTGACTTTC
TRBJ2-2,.,TRBV27,.,CASRGLATGELFF,TGTGCCAGCAGGGGGCTCGCCACCGGGGAGCTGTTTTTT
TRBJ1-1,.,TRBV6-5,.,CASSYSWAGVNTEAFF,TGTGCCAGCAGTTACTCGTGGGCGGGTGTGAACACTGAAGCTTTCTTT
TRBJ1-1,.,TRBV19,.,CASSIEVRERGNTEAFF,TGTGCCAGTAGTATAGAGGTCAGGGAAAGGGGGAACACTGAAGCTTTCTTT
TRBJ2-5,TRBD2,TRBV13,.,CASSKAGAQETQYF,TGTGCCAGCAGCAAGGCGGGAGCCCAAGAGACCCAGTACTTC
TRBJ2-7,TRBD1,TRBV5-6,.,CASSLTGTGSFSYEQYF,TGTGCCAGCAGCTTAACCGGGACAGGGTCTTTTTCGTACGAGCAGTACTTC
TRBJ2-1,TRBD2,TRBV27,.,CASSLGLANEQFF,TGTGCCAGCAGTCTCGGACTAGCAAATGAGCAGTTCTTC
TRBJ2-5,.,TRBV6-4,.,CASSARDQETQYF,TGTGCCAGCAGTGCCAGAGACCAAGAGACCCAGTACTTC
TRBJ1-1,.,TRBV5-5,.,CASTPTTGMNTEAFF,TGTGCCAGCACCCCGACGACAGGCATGAACACTGAAGCTTTCTTT
TRBJ1-5,TRBD1,TRBV6-5,.,CASSPQGGSNQPQHF,TGTGCCAGCAGTCCTCAGGGGGGAAGCAATCAGCCCCAGCATTTT
TRBJ2-7,.,TRBV19,.,CASSPPGGEQYF,TGTGCCAGTAGTCCCCCCGGGGGCGAGCAGTACTTC
TRBJ2-7,TRBD2,TRBV6-1,.,CASSPWASGQYEQYF,TGTGCCAGCAGCCCTTGGGCTAGCGGGCAATACGAGCAGTACTTC
TRBJ1-2,TRBD1,TRBV25-1,.,CASSEDRPYGYTF,TGTGCCAGCAGTGAGGACAGGCCCTATGGCTACACCTTC
TRBJ1-2,TRBD1,TRBV5-4,.,CASTGQGAMGYGYTF,TGTGCCAGCACAGGACAGGGGGCGATGGGGTATGGCTACACCTTC
TRBJ2-2,TRBD2,TRBV6-5,.,CASSSGTSGRTGELFF,TGTGCCAGCAGTTCAGGGACTAGCGGACGCACCGGGGAGCTGTTTTTT
TRBJ2-1,TRBD2,TRBV7-3,.,CASSLNGGLADPSSYNEQFF,TGTGCCAGCAGCTTAAATGGGGGACTAGCGGATCCCAGCTCCTACAATGAGCAGTTCTTC
TRBJ2-1,TRBD1,TRBV27,.,CASSFLRGQDNEQFF,TGTGCCAGCAGTTTTCTAAGGGGGCAGGACAATGAGCAGTTCTTC
TRBJ2-7,TRBD1,TRBV9,.,CASSEGGGPTYEQYF,TGTGCCAGCAGCGAAGGGGGCGGGCCCACCTACGAGCAGTACTTC
TRBJ1-1,.,TRBV28,.,CASRRPLRDTEAFF,TGTGCCAGCCGACGGCCCCTAAGGGACACTGAAGCTTTCTTT
TRBJ2-2,TRBD2,TRBV7-9,.,CASSPLREAGTGELFF,TGTGCCAGCAGCCCCCTGCGGGAGGCCGGGACCGGGGAGCTGTTTTTT
TRBJ2-7,TRBD1,TRBV19,.,CASSIDRGQKYEQYF,TGTGCCAGTAGTATCGACAGGGGGCAAAAATACGAGCAGTACTTC
TRBJ1-5,.,TRBV19,.,CASSIEGMEDQPQHF,TGTGCCAGTAGTATAGAGGGTATGGAGGATCAGCCCCAGCATTTT
TRBJ2-1,TRBD2,TRBV7-8,.,CASSFGRTSGRPPYNEQFF,TGTGCCAGCAGCTTCGGAAGGACTAGCGGTCGACCCCCCTACAATGAGCAGTTCTTC
TRBJ1-2,TRBD1,TRBV7-9,.,CASSPEGQGFRYGYTF,TGTGCCAGCAGCCCCGAAGGACAGGGGTTCAGATATGGCTACACCTTC
TRBJ2-1,.,TRBV10-1,.,CASSQSGLYNEQFF,TGCGCCAGCAGCCAAAGTGGTCTTTACAATGAGCAGTTCTTC
TRBJ1-4,.,TRBV4-3,.,CASSQDAVATNEKLFF,TGCGCCAGCAGCCAAGACGCGGTTGCAACTAATGAAAAACTGTTTTTT
TRBJ2-1,.,TRBV7-3,.,CASSLSGRPSYNEQFF,TGTGCCAGCAGCTTAAGCGGGCGCCCTTCCTACAATGAGCAGTTCTTC
TRBJ2-7,.,TRBV11-2,.,CASSPGRSEQYF,TGTGCCAGCAGCCCGGGTAGGAGCGAGCAGTACTTC
TRBJ2-7,TRBD2,TRBV2,few,CASSEVGSGGSQYF,TGTGCCAGCAGTGAAGTGGGCAGCGGGGGCAGCCAGTACTTC
TRBJ2-1,TRBD1,TRBV13,.,CASSPPDRGGYNEQFF,TGTGCCAGCAGCCCGCCGGACAGGGGGGGCTACAATGAGCAGTTCTTC
TRBJ2-1,TRBD2,TRBV10-3,once,CAISESSSGRSSSSYNEQFF,TGTGCCATCAGTGAGTCGAGTAGCGGGAGGTCCTCCAGCTCCTACAATGAGCAGTTCTTC
TRBJ1-3,.,TRBV9,once,CASSGGGSSGNTIYF,TGTGCCAGCAGCGGGGGGGGCAGCTCTGGAAACACCATATATTTT
TRBJ2-7,.,TRBV7-6,.,CASSLLADRVNEQYF,TGTGCCAGCAGCTTACTAGCGGACAGGGTAAACGAGCAGTACTTC
TRBJ2-5,TRBD2,TRBV5-4,.,CASSSNGGGSPQETQYF,TGTGCCAGCAGCTCCAACGGGGGGGGGAGCCCTCAAGAGACCCAGTACTTC